This passage covers 11 T cell receptor beta chains from one sample sequenced in a study of cytomegalovirus exposure and HLA in healthy donors. PCR employed 60 Vbeta and 13 Jbeta primers. The table came from immunoSEQ multiplex PCR; TCRdb's copy has only in-frame clones and leaves some out. This table holds 200,000 to 250,000 clones, around 81% found once. The sample comprised PBMCs. The origin of the receptors is a woman aged 55-70 years in good health and CMV-seropositive.

A remark on this clone: The junction departs from the called germline gene at one end, perhaps through a read error. This chain joins TRBV7-9 and TRBJ2-3; no reliable D call. The length of the CDR3 is 16 residues. The germline V gene encodes CDR1 SEHNR and CDR2 FQNEAQ (reference sequence). The DNA for the CDR3 is TGTTCCAGCAGCTTCCGTACAACACCAAGCACAGATACGCAGTATTTT. Its protein product is CSSSFRTTPSTDTQYF.

The genes are TRBV7-3 and TRBJ1-1; tentative D call: TRBD1 (5 bases). With 5 bases removed from V and 3 bases from J, the gap between germline ends came to 10 bases. There are 13 residues in the CDR3. CDR1 SGHTA and CDR2 FQGTGA come from the germline V gene. CDR3 nucleotide sequence: TGTGCCAGCAGCATGGGGGGGGACACTGAAGCTTTCTTT. It yields the protein CASSMGGDTEAFF.

On this clone: This CDR3 is also generated by other DNA sequences in the sample. V is TRBV5-1 and J is TRBJ2-5; 8 nucleotides agree with TRBD1. The J segment lost 5 bases and the V segment lost 4 bases, leaving 7 bases of the junction unmatched. Germline-derived CDR1 and CDR2 are SGHRS and YFSETQ. The CDR3 has 14 amino acids. The CDR3 nucleotides are TGCGCCAGCAGCCCCGGACAGGGCGGGGAGACCCAGTACTTC. Its protein product is CASSPGQGGETQYF.

Here the CDR3 reads CASSLETDNTEAFF. DNA of the CDR3: TGTGCCAGCAGCTTAGAGACAGATAACACTGAAGCTTTCTTT. The gene calls are TRBV7-9 and TRBJ1-1; D might be TRBD1 (5 bases). Trimming pared 1 base from V and 2 bases from J, leaving 8 bases between. The CDR3 loop spans 14 amino acids. Germline V CDR1 and CDR2: SEHNR, FQNEAQ (reference sequence).

The chain employs TRBV7-9 and TRBJ2-7; possible D gene TRBD2, 6 bases. Germline values: CDR1 SEHNR, CDR2 FQNEAQ (reference sequence). The CDR3 spans 14 residues. V lost 10 bases and J 6 bases, leaving 22 bases between the germline ends. DNA of the CDR3: TGTGCCACCCTGCCCCCTGCGGGGTCTGGCGAGCAGTACTTC. Protein sequence: CATLPPAGSGEQYF.

V gene TRBV10-3 combines with J gene TRBJ2-1, with D possibly matching TRBD1 (6 bases). The V and J ends lost 5 bases and 1 base respectively, with 21 bases between them. The germline gives CDR1 ENHRY, CDR2 SYGVKD. The CDR3 length is 18 residues. Written as DNA, the CDR3 is TGTGCCATCAGTCCGTCCCCATACAGGGTCCGTTCCTACAATGAGCAGTTCTTC. Translating gives CAISPSPYRVRSYNEQFF.

The V call is TRBV15, the J call TRBJ2-5; 8 bases align to TRBD2. The CDR3 consists of 14 residues. Germline V gene lookup returns CDR1 LNHNV and CDR2 YYDKDF (reference sequence). The V and J ends lost 5 bases and 0 bases, in that order; junction bases with no gene match: 2. CDR3 region: CATSPSGYQETQYF. The CDR3, as DNA: TGTGCCACCAGCCCTAGCGGGTACCAAGAGACCCAGTACTTC.

The chain combines TRBV29-1 with TRBJ1-2; D gene unclear. Germline loops: CDR1 SQVTM, CDR2 ANQGSEA. The CDR3 runs 12 residues. Trimming pared 3 bases from V and 4 bases from J, leaving 9 bases between. CDR3 coding DNA: TGCAGCGTTGAGGACTTCCTCTATGGCTACACCTTC. Amino acids: CSVEDFLYGYTF.

The V call is TRBV6-7, the J call TRBJ2-1; 9 nucleotides align to TRBD2. TRBV6-7 is an open reading frame whose function is uncertain. The CDR3 runs to 16 residues. V shed 2 bases and J 4 bases; nucleotides not matched to a gene: 6. The CDR3 loop reads CASSYDAGGPYNEQFF. In nucleotides, the CDR3 is TGTGCCAGCAGTTACGATGCGGGAGGGCCGTACAATGAGCAGTTCTTC.

The gene calls are TRBV9 and TRBJ1-1; a weak D match, TRBD1 (5 bases). V was pared by 0 bases and J by 3 bases, with 15 bases between. Germline V gene data show CDR1 as SGDLS and CDR2 as YYNGEE. The CDR3 spans 16 residues. The CDR3 here is CASSVGTNQGYTEAFF. For the CDR3, the DNA is TGTGCCAGCAGCGTAGGGACAAACCAAGGGTACACTGAAGCTTTCTTT.

The rearrangement uses TRBV5-1 and TRBJ1-1; 7 nucleotides line up with TRBD1. The V segment lost 4 bases and the J segment 4 bases; nucleotides outside the gene matches: 4. Germline V gives CDR1 SGHRS, CDR2 YFSETQ. CDR3 length equals 13 residues. The CDR3 DNA is TGCGCCAGCAGCCCCGACAGGGCCACTGAAGCTTTCTTT. This translates into CASSPDRATEAFF.